The T cell receptor (beta chain) under discussion was sequenced for a study of graft-versus-host responses after intestinal transplantation. Study-level background: Each patient got anti-thymocyte globulin induction, then tacrolimus and steroids for roughly 3 years. Study-wide points: Detected in recipient marrow were GvH clones, some of which were first observed in ileum or blood. Early after transplant, HvG clones declined as circulating GvH clones peaked.

Responders (roughly 200,000, CFSE-labeled) were co-plated with roughly 200,000 irradiated, violet-dye-labeled stimulators. This clone was seen a handful of times. Libraries were prepared by immunoSEQ multiplex PCR; TCRdb keeps only in-frame clonotypes and omits some of them. The table shows some 8,000 clones, with more than 30% occurring only once. CDR1 and CDR2 (germline): SGHDN, FVKESK. Between the trimmed V and J ends, which lost 0 bases and 7 bases, there was a span of 16 bases. The CDR3 length is 17 residues. The sequence was collected from a human patient who received an intestinal transplant. Sequenced material: alloreactive CD4+ T cells from a mixed lymphocyte reaction culture, taken before intestinal transplant. Stated subset: CFSE-low proliferating T cells sorted from approximately 6-day pre-transplant mixed lymphocyte reaction (GvH or HvG direction). The gene calls are TRBV14 and TRBJ1-6, with D hard to call. The CDR3 spells CASSQEVPGIVNSPLHF. DNA for the CDR3: TGTGCCAGCAGCCAAGAGGTCCCCGGTATAGTGAATTCACCCCTCCACTTT.